This is a list of T cell receptor beta chains from one sample in a study of T cell changes during pregnancy in multiple sclerosis. Sequencing used immunoSEQ multiplex PCR; TCRdb keeps in-frame clones, though not all of them. The table shows 60,000 or so clones, with about 89% occurring only once. The source was CD4+ T cells from peripheral blood mononuclear cells, collected after pregnancy. The receptor source for this set is a female donor in good health, enrolled as a control in a pregnancy study. The CDR3 runs from the conserved cysteine through the conserved F or W. D genes are given only for firm matches. Clone size is not always given. Where it is, it says once, few, many or a class for expanded clones.

V,J,D,size,CDR3,DNA
TRBV5-5,TRBJ1-2,TRBD1,once,CASSWTGGEGYTF,TGTGCCAGCAGCTGGACAGGGGGAGAGGGCTACACCTTC
TRBV5-4,TRBJ1-5,-,-,CASSLNGGNQPQHF,TGTGCCAGCAGCTTGAACGGTGGCAATCAGCCCCAGCATTTT
TRBV10-3,TRBJ2-1,-,-,CATLRSSSYNEQFF,TGTGCCACCTTGAGGTCTAGCTCCTACAATGAGCAGTTCTTC
TRBV5-1,TRBJ2-1,-,-,CASRVLEGRNEQFF,TGCGCCAGCAGGGTTTTGGAGGGTCGGAATGAGCAGTTCTTC
TRBV19,TRBJ2-3,TRBD2,-,CASSTSGGTTVTQYF,TGTGCCAGTAGCACTAGCGGGGGGACCACAGTTACGCAGTATTTT
TRBV11-2,TRBJ2-2,-,-,CAVGGGINTGELFF,TGTGCCGTAGGCGGAGGGATAAACACCGGGGAGCTGTTTTTT
TRBV10-3,TRBJ1-1,-,-,CAISETGWRTEAFF,TGTGCCATCAGTGAGACAGGGTGGAGAACTGAAGCTTTCTTT
TRBV14,TRBJ1-2,-,-,CASSQAARDYGYTF,TGTGCCAGCAGCCAAGCGGCGAGGGACTATGGCTACACCTTC
TRBV11-1,TRBJ2-3,TRBD2,once,CASSLDGGGGTDTQYF,TGTGCCAGCAGCTTAGACGGCGGGGGAGGCACAGATACGCAGTATTTT
TRBV2,TRBJ2-2,-,once,CASSEESYTGELFF,TGTGCCAGCAGTGAAGAATCCTACACCGGGGAGCTGTTTTTT
TRBV6-1,TRBJ2-5,-,-,CASSVGGVGETQYF,TGTGCCAGCAGTGTTGGAGGAGTTGGCGAGACCCAGTACTTC
TRBV5-6,TRBJ1-2,TRBD1,-,CASSLVLTDRESYGYTF,TGTGCCAGCAGCTTAGTGTTAACGGACAGGGAGAGCTATGGCTACACCTTC
TRBV18,TRBJ2-1,TRBD2,-,CASSTSGNRQFF,TGTGCCAGCTCAACTAGCGGAAATAGGCAGTTCTTC
TRBV7-2,TRBJ1-4,-,-,CASSLMGPNEKLFF,TGTGCCAGCAGCTTAATGGGGCCGAATGAAAAACTGTTTTTT
TRBV5-4,TRBJ2-3,-,-,CASSGGAGAQYF,TGTGCCAGCAGCGGAGGGGCTGGGGCGCAGTATTTT
TRBV7-8,TRBJ1-4,-,-,CASSRDRGEKLFF,TGTGCCAGCAGCCGCGACCGGGGGGAAAAACTGTTTTTT
TRBV29-1,TRBJ2-2,TRBD1,once,CSVLDRLNTGELFF,TGCAGCGTACTGGACAGGCTGAACACCGGGGAGCTGTTTTTT